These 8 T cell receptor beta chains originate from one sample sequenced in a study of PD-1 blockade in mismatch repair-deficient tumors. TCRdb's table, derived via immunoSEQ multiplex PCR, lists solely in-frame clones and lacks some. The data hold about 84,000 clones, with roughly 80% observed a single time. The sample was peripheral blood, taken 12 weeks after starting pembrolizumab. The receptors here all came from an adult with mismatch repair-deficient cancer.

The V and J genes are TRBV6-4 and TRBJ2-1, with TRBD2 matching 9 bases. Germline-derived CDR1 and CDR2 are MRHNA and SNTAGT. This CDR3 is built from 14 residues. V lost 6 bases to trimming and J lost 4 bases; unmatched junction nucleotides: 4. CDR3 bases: TGTGCCAGCAGCGAGCTAGCGGGGTACAATGAGCAGTTCTTC. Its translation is CASSELAGYNEQFF.

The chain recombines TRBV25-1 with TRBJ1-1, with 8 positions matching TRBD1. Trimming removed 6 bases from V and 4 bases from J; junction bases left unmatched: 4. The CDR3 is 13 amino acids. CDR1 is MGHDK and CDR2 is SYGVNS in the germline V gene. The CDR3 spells CASRDRAGTEAFF. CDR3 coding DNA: TGTGCCAGCAGGGACAGGGCGGGCACTGAAGCTTTCTTT. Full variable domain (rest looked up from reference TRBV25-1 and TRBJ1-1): EADIYQTPRYLVIGTGKKITLECSQTMGHDKMYWYQQDPGMELHLIHYSYGVNSTEKGDLSSESTVSRIRTEHFPLTLESARPSHTSQYLCASRDRAGTEAFFGQGTRLTVV.

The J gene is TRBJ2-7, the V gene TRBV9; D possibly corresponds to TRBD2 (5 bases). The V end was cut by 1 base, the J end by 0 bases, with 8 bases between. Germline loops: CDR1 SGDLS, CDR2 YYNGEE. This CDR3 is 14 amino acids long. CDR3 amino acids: CASSVLSGSYEQYF. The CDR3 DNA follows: TGTGCCAGCAGCGTACTAAGCGGCTCCTACGAGCAGTACTTC. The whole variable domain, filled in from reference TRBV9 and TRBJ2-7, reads DSGVTQTPKHLITATGQRVTLRCSPRSGDLSVYWYQQSLDQGLQFLIQYYNGEERAKGNILERFSAQQFPDLHSELNLSSLELGDSALYFCASSVLSGSYEQYFGPGTRLTVT.

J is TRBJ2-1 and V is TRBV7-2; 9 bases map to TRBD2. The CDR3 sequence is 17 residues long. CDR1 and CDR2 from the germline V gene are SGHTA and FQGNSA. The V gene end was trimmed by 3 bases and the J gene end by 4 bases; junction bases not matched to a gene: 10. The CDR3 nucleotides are TGTGCCAGCAGCTTGGACCCTAGCGGGGAGTTTTACAATGAGCAGTTCTTC. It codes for CASSLDPSGEFYNEQFF. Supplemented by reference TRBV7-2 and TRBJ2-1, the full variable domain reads GAGVSQSPSNKVTEKGKDVELRCDPISGHTALYWYRQSLGQGLEFLIYFQGNSAPDKSGLPSDRFSAERTGGSVSTLTIQRTQQEDSAVYLCASSLDPSGEFYNEQFFGPGTRLTVL.

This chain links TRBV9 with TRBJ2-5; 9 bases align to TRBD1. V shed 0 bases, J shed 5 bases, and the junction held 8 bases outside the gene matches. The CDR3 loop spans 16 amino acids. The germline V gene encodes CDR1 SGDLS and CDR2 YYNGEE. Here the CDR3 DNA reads TGTGCCAGCAGCGTAGCGTTGGACAGGGGACTGGAGACCCAGTACTTC. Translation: CASSVALDRGLETQYF.

The CDR3 nucleotides are TGCAGTGCTGACGGGACTATCAAGCAGTTCTTC. Amino acid sequence: CSADGTIKQFF. The V and J genes are TRBV20-1 and TRBJ2-1, with TRBD2 matching 7 bases. V lost 5 bases, J lost 11 bases, and 6 bases stayed unmatched. Looked up from germline, CDR1 is DFQATT and CDR2 is SNEGSKA (reference sequence). This CDR3 comprises 11 residues.

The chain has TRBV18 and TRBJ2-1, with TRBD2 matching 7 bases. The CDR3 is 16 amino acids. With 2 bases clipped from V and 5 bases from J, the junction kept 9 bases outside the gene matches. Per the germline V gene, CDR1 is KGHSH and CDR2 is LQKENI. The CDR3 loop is CASSPGRGEGDNEQFF. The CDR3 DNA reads TGTGCCAGCTCACCAGGGCGCGGGGAGGGTGACAATGAGCAGTTCTTC.

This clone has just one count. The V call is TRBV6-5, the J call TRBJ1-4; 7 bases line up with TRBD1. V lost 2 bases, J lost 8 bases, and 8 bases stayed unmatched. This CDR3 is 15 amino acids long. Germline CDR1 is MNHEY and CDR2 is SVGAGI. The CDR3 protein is CASSYGGQGEEKLFF. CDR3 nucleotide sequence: TGTGCCAGCAGTTACGGGGGGCAGGGGGAGGAAAAACTGTTTTTT.